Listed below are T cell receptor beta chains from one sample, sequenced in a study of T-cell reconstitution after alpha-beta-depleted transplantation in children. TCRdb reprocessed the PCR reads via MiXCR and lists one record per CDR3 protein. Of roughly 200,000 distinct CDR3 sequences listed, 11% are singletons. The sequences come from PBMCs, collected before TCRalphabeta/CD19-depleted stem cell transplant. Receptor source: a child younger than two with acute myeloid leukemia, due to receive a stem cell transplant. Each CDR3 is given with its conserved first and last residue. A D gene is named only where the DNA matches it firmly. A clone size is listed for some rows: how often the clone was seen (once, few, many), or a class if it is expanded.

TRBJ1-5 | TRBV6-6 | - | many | CASRSWDVSNQPQHF | TGTGCCAGCAGATCCTGGGACGTGAGCAATCAGCCCCAGCATTTT
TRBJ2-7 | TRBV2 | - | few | CAMTRQSSYEQYF | TGTGCCATGACAAGACAAAGCTCCTACGAGCAGTACTTC
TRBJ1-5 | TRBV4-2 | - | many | CASSQESLDPQHF | TGTGCCAGCAGCCAAGAGTCCTTAGACCCCCAGCATTTT
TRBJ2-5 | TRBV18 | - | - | CASTRDYQETQYF | TGTGCCAGCACCCGGGACTACCAAGAGACCCAGTACTTC
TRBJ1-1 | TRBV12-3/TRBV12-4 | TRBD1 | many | CASSWTGGAAEAFF | TGTGCCAGCAGTTGGACAGGGGGCGCGGCTGAAGCTTTCTTT
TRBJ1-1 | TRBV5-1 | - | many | CASSPTYRGNTEAFF | TGCGCCAGCAGCCCCACCTACCGGGGCAACACTGAAGCTTTCTTT
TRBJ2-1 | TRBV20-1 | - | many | CSAPFNSDYNEQFF | TGCAGTGCTCCCTTCAACTCTGACTACAATGAGCAGTTCTTC
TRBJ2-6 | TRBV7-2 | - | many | CASGASSGANVLTF | TGTGCCAGCGGCGCCAGCTCTGGGGCCAACGTCCTGACTTTC
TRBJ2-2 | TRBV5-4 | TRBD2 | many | CASSGTNANTGELFF | TGTGCCAGCTCCGGGACTAACGCGAACACCGGGGAGCTGTTTTTT
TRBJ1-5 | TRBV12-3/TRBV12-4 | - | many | CASSSGQGRQPQHF | TGTGCCAGCAGTTCTGGCCAGGGGCGTCAGCCCCAGCATTTT
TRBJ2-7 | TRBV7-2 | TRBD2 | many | CASSLLAGVFYEQYF | TGTGCCAGCAGCTTACTAGCGGGAGTTTTTTACGAGCAGTACTTC
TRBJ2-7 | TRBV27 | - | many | CASSLSLASYEQYF | TGTGCCAGCAGTTTATCGCTCGCCTCCTACGAGCAGTACTTC
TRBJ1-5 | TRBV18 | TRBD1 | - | CASSQGQGWIMPQHF | TGTGCCAGCTCCCAGGGACAGGGGTGGATTATGCCCCAGCATTTT
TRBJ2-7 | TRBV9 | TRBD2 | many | CASSRSAGGQEMEQYF | TGTGCCAGCAGCCGAAGCGCGGGGGGCCAGGAGATGGAGCAGTACTTC
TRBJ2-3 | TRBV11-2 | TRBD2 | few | CASSQGLPTDTQYF | TGTGCCAGCAGCCAGGGACTACCCACAGATACGCAGTATTTT
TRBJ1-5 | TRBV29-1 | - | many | CSVLDSAYNQPQHF | TGCAGCGTTTTGGACAGCGCCTACAATCAGCCCCAGCATTTT
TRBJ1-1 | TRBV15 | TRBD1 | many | CATNHDRVMNTEAFF | TGTGCCACCAACCATGACAGGGTCATGAACACTGAAGCTTTCTTT
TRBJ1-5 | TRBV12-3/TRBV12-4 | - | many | CASSLFEDQPQHF | TGTGCCAGCAGTTTATTCGAGGACCAGCCCCAGCATTTT
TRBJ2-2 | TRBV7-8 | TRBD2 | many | CASSLMGLAITGELFF | TGTGCCAGCAGCTTAATGGGACTAGCTATCACCGGGGAGCTGTTTTTT
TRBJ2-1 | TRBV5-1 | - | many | CASSLGSRLGNEQFF | TGCGCCAGCAGCTTGGGGTCCCGACTAGGGAATGAGCAGTTCTTC
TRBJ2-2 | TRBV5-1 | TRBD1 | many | CASSLQGDYTGELFF | TGCGCCAGCAGCTTACAGGGGGATTACACCGGGGAGCTGTTTTTT
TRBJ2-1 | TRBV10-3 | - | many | CAISDERASYNEQFF | TGTGCCATCAGTGATGAGCGGGCCTCCTACAATGAGCAGTTCTTC
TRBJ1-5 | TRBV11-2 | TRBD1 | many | CASSTGTGFLEPQHF | TGTGCCAGCAGCACCGGGACAGGGTTTTTGGAGCCCCAGCATTTT
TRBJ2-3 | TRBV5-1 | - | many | CASSTDGRVFTDTQYF | TGCGCCAGCAGCACGGATGGACGCGTCTTCACAGATACGCAGTATTTT
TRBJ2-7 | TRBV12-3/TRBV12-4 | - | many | CASSFSTYEQYF | TGTGCCAGCAGTTTCTCCACCTACGAGCAGTACTTC
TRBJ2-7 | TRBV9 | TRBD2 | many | CASSVSGLAYEQYF | TGTGCCAGCAGCGTCTCGGGACTAGCCTACGAGCAGTACTTC
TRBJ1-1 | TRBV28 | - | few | CASSFSAGTEAFF | TGTGCCAGCAGTTTCAGCGCGGGCACTGAAGCTTTCTTT
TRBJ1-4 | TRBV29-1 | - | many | CSVGDRWGGRTEKLFF | TGCAGCGTTGGAGATCGTTGGGGGGGGCGCACTGAAAAACTGTTTTTT
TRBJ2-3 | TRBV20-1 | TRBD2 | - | CCARRPGLAGSKDMQYF | TGCTGTGCTAGGAGACCGGGACTAGCGGGATCAAAAGATATGCAGTATTTT
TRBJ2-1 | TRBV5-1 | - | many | CASSYRLGRGVGEQFF | TGCGCCAGCAGCTACCGATTGGGCAGGGGAGTAGGTGAGCAGTTCTTC
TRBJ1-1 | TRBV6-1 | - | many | CASSKRTERDTEAFF | TGTGCCAGCAGTAAGAGGACAGAGAGGGACACTGAAGCTTTCTTT
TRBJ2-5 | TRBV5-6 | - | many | CASSFYLLQFQETQYF | TGTGCCAGCAGCTTTTATCTGCTGCAGTTCCAAGAGACCCAGTACTTC
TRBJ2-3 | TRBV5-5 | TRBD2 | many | CASSLELAVADTQYF | TGTGCCAGCAGCTTGGAGCTAGCGGTCGCAGATACGCAGTATTTT
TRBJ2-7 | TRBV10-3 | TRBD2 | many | CAIGLAGVEQYF | TGTGCCATCGGACTAGCGGGAGTCGAGCAGTACTTC
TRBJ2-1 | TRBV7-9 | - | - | CASSLGPGSSYNEQFF | TGTGCCAGCAGCTTAGGTCCGGGAAGCTCCTACAATGAGCAGTTCTTC
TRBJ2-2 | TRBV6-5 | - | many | CASSYYRTAGELFF | TGTGCCAGCAGTTACTACAGGACCGCCGGGGAGCTGTTTTTT
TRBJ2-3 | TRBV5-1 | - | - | CANSLLWGTDTQYF | TGCGCCAACAGCTTGCTCTGGGGCACAGATACGCAGTATTTT
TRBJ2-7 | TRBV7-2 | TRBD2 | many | CASSLAPGGLYEQYF | TGTGCCAGCAGCTTAGCCCCGGGAGGGCTCTACGAGCAGTACTTC
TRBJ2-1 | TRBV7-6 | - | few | CASSLDRSAQQFF | TGTGCCAGCAGCTTAGATAGGTCAGCCCAGCAGTTCTTC
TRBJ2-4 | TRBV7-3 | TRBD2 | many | CASSLMASGRAGAKNIQYF | TGTGCCAGCAGCTTAATGGCCAGCGGGAGGGCCGGGGCCAAAAACATTCAGTACTTC
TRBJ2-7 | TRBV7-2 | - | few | CASSLRLGGSYEQYF | TGTGCCAGCAGCTTAAGACTGGGCGGGTCCTACGAGCAGTACTTC
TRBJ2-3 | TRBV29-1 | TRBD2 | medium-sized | CSVELTSGDTQYF | TGCAGCGTTGAATTAACTAGCGGGGATACGCAGTATTTT
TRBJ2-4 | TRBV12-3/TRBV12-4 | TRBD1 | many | CASSLTGAVAKNIQYF | TGTGCCAGCAGTTTGACAGGGGCCGTAGCCAAAAACATTCAGTACTTC
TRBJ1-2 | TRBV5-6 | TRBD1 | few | CASSAAGTGVYGYTF | TGTGCCAGCAGCGCCGCCGGGACAGGGGTTTATGGCTACACCTTC
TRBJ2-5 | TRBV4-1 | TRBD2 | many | CASSQDRGTSGRGRETQYF | TGCGCCAGCAGCCAAGATCGGGGGACTAGCGGGAGGGGGAGGGAGACCCAGTACTTC
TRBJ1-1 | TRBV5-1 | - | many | CASSLQGLTEAFF | TGCGCCAGCAGCTTGCAGGGACTCACTGAAGCTTTCTTT